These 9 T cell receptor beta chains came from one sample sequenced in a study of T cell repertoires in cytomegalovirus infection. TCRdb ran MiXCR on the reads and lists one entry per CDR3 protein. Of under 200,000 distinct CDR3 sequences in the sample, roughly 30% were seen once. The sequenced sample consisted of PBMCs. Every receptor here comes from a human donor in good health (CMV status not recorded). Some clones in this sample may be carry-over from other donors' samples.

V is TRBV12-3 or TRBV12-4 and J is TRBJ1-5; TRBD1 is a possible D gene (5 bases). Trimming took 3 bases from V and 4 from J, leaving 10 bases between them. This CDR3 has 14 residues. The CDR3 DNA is TGTGCCAGCAGTTTCCCACAGGTTAATCAGCCCCAGCATTTT. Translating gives CASSFPQVNQPQHF.

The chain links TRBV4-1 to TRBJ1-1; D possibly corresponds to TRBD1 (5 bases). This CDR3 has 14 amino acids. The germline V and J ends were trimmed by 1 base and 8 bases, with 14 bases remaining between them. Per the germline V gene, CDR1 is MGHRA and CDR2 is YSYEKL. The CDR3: CASSQGGARREAFF. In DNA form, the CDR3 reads TGCGCCAGCAGCCAAGGGGGCGCGCGGCGAGAAGCTTTCTTT.

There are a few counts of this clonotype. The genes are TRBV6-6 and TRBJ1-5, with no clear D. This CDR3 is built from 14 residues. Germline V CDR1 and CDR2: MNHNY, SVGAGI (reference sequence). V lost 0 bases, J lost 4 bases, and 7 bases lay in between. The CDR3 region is CASSYSGGNQPQHF. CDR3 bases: TGTGCCAGCAGTTACTCGGGAGGGAATCAGCCCCAGCATTTT.

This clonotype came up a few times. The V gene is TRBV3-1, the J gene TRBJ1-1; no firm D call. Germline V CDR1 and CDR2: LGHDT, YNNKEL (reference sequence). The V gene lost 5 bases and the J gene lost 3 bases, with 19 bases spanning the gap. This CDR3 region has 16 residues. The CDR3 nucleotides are TGTGCCAGCAGCTCCCATGGAGCGGTTGGAGACACTGAAGCTTTCTTT. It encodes CASSSHGAVGDTEAFF.

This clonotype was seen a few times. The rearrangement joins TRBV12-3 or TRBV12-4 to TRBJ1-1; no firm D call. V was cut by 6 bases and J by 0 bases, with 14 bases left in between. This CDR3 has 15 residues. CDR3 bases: TGTGCCAGCAGCCTAAATGGGGAAATGAACACTGAAGCTTTCTTT. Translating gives CASSLNGEMNTEAFF.

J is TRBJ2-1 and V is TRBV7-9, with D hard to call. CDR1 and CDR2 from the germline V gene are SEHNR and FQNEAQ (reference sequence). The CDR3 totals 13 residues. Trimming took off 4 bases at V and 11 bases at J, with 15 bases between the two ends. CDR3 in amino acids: CASSSTTDAKQFF. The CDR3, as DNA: TGTGCCAGCAGCTCCACGACCGACGCTAAGCAGTTCTTC.

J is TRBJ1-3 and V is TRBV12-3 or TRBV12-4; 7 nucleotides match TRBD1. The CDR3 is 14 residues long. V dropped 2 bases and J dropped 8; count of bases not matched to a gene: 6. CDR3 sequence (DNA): TGTGCCAGCAGTTTATCGGCAGGGGGTTACACCATATATTTT. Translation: CASSLSAGGYTIYF.

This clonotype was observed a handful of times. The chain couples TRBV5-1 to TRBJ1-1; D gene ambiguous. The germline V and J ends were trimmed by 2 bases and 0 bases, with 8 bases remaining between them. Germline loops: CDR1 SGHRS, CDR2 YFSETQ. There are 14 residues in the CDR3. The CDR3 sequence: CASSFFNMNTEAFF. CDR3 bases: TGCGCCAGCAGCTTCTTCAACATGAACACTGAAGCTTTCTTT.

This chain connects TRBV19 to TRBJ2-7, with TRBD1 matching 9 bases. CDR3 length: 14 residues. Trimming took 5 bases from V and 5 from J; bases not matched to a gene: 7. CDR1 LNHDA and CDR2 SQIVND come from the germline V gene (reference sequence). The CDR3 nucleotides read TGTGCCAGTAGTCTGGGGACAGGGCGAGACGAGCAGTACTTC. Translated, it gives CASSLGTGRDEQYF.